These 19 T cell receptor beta chains were all obtained from the same sample, sequenced in a study of T-cell reconstitution after alpha-beta-depleted transplantation in children. TCRbeta library construction was performed incorporating unique molecular identifiers. TCRdb re-derived calls from the PCR reads in MiXCR, one entry per CDR3 protein. The sample lists over 100,000 distinct CDR3 sequences, 4.5% to 7.5% seen once, with 6% to 7% in the top ten. The specimen comprised PBMCs, mostly from graft donor cells, sampled 60 days after TCRalphabeta/CD19-depleted stem cell transplant. The receptor source for this set is a female patient aged 2-9 years who had a stem cell transplant for Fanconi anemia, so the T cells may come from the graft donor.

This clonotype was counted only a few times. This chain uses TRBV4-1 with TRBJ1-2; 7 bases align to TRBD1. Germline trimming cut 1 base from V and 3 bases from J; bases unmatched to any gene: 5. This CDR3 has 15 amino acids. The germline V gene encodes CDR1 MGHRA and CDR2 YSYEKL. The CDR3 here is CASSQGRQGYYGYTF. The DNA for the CDR3 is TGCGCCAGCAGCCAAGGCCGACAGGGCTACTATGGCTACACCTTC.

V is TRBV6-2 or TRBV6-3 and J is TRBJ2-2, with a tentative D call TRBD2 (5 bases). The CDR3 contains 15 residues. Germline lookup yields CDR1 MNHEY and CDR2 SVGEGT. V lost 6 bases and J 2 bases, leaving 13 bases between the germline ends. The CDR3 DNA sequence: TGTGCCAGCAGCGAATCTAGCATCAACACCGGGGAGCTGTTTTTT. It encodes CASSESSINTGELFF.

This clonotype was counted ten times or more. The genes are TRBV11-1 and TRBJ2-5; TRBD2 agrees at 9 bases. Germline V gene data show CDR1 as SGHAT and CDR2 as FQDESV (reference sequence). V lost 5 bases, J lost 3 bases, and 10 bases stayed unmatched. CDR3 length equals 16 residues. For the CDR3, the DNA is TGTGCCAGCAGCCCGGAAGGGTCTAGCGGGGAAGAGACCCAGTACTTC. This codes for CASSPEGSSGEETQYF.

This clonotype was counted ten times or more. This chain links TRBV28 with TRBJ2-2; 7 positions match TRBD2. The CDR3 length is 15 residues. V was pared by 7 bases and J by 2 bases, with 7 bases of the junction left unmatched. The germline gives CDR1 MDHEN, CDR2 SYDVKM. This chain's CDR3 is CASTRRTSNTGELFF. The CDR3 region has the DNA TGTGCCAGCACCAGAAGGACTAGTAACACCGGGGAGCTGTTTTTT.

The V and J genes are TRBV11-2 and TRBJ2-3; 8 nucleotides align to TRBD2. In germline, CDR1 is SGHAT, CDR2 FQNNGV. Trimming at V came to 2 bases and at J to 0 bases, leaving 13 bases not matched to a gene. This CDR3 contains 19 residues. CDR3 loop: CASSLNPTGGFPSTDTQYF. CDR3 in DNA: TGTGCCAGCAGCTTAAATCCGACGGGGGGGTTTCCTAGCACAGATACGCAGTATTTT. The whole variable domain, filled in from reference TRBV11-2 and TRBJ2-3, reads EAGVAQSPRYKIIEKRQSVAFWCNPISGHATLYWYQQILGQGPKLLIQFQNNGVVDDSQLPKDRFSAERLKGVDSTLKIQPAKLEDSAVYLCASSLNPTGGFPSTDTQYFGPGTRLTVL.

The table lists this clonotype with many counts. The chain links TRBV12-3 or TRBV12-4 to TRBJ2-2; 7 bases fit TRBD1. The CDR3 is made up of 15 amino acids. Unmatched junction bases numbered 4, after V lost 4 bases and J lost 2 bases. The CDR3 DNA reads as TGTGCCAGCAGTTCACAGGGGACCAACACCGGGGAGCTGTTTTTT. This translates into CASSSQGTNTGELFF.

Ten or more counts support this clonotype. The chain uses TRBV7-8 and TRBJ1-5; D is unresolved. V was shortened by 5 bases and J by 10 bases, with 18 bases between the two germline ends. Germline CDR1 and CDR2: SGHVS and FQNEAQ. This CDR3 is 14 amino acids long. CDR3 DNA: TGTGCCAGCAGCCACCGGGAGCTAAACTTCCCCCAGCATTTT. Amino acids: CASSHRELNFPQHF. Looking up the rest from reference TRBV7-8 and TRBJ1-5 gives the full variable domain: GAGVSQSPRYKVAKRGQDVALRCDPISGHVSLFWYQQALGQGPEFLTYFQNEAQLDKSGLPSDRFFAERPEGSVSTLKIQRTQQEDSAVYLCASSHRELNFPQHFGDGTRLSIL.

This clonotype was counted many times. V usage is TRBV6-2 or TRBV6-3 and J usage is TRBJ2-1; D unresolved. The CDR3 has 15 amino acids. V was shortened by 1 base and J by 9 bases, with 16 bases between the two germline ends. Germline-derived CDR1 and CDR2 are MNHEY and SVGEGT. CDR3 DNA: TGTGCCAGCAGTTACTTCTATCCTTTGACCGGTGAGCAGTTCTTC. It yields the protein CASSYFYPLTGEQFF.

This clonotype was counted many times. The V and J genes are TRBV4-2 and TRBJ2-5; D is unresolved. V lost 2 bases to trimming and J lost 5 bases, with 12 bases between them. Germline lookup yields CDR1 LGHNA and CDR2 YNFKEQ. The CDR3 runs 14 residues. This CDR3 reads CASSQSLPRETQYF. DNA of the CDR3: TGTGCCAGCAGCCAAAGTCTCCCTCGGGAGACCCAGTACTTC.

This clonotype has at least ten counts. The CDR3 nucleotides read TGTGCCAGCAGCTTTTCTCCGGGAGCGGATACGCAGTATTTT. This codes for CASSFSPGADTQYF. The chain joins TRBV7-9 to TRBJ2-3, with D maybe TRBD2 (6 bases). V dropped 3 bases and J dropped 6 bases, with 13 bases sitting between them. The CDR3 covers 14 residues. In germline, CDR1 is SEHNR, CDR2 FQNEAQ (reference sequence).

This clonotype was recorded many times. V is TRBV14 and J is TRBJ1-6; 10 bases agree with TRBD1. V was clipped by 4 bases and J by 7 bases; unmatched bases: 4. Germline V lookup: CDR1 SGHDN, CDR2 FVKESK. CDR3 length: 15 residues. DNA of the CDR3: TGTGCCAGCAGCCCGAGACAGGGGGCGAATTCACCCCTCCACTTT. Translated: CASSPRQGANSPLHF.

This clonotype came up many times. The chain combines TRBV7-2 with TRBJ1-2; TRBD1 might be the D (5 bases). The CDR3 covers 14 residues. CDR1 is SGHTA and CDR2 is FQGNSA in the germline V gene. V lost 2 bases, J lost 4 bases, and 11 bases lay in between. DNA for the CDR3: TGTGCCAGCAGCTTACGACAGTTCGGCTATGGCTACACCTTC. This translates into CASSLRQFGYGYTF. Full variable domain (outside the CDR3, taken from reference TRBV7-2 and TRBJ1-2): GAGVSQSPSNKVTEKGKDVELRCDPISGHTALYWYRQSLGQGLEFLIYFQGNSAPDKSGLPSDRFSAERTGGSVSTLTIQRTQQEDSAVYLCASSLRQFGYGYTFGSGTRLTVV.

This clonotype was seen many times. The chain employs TRBV5-1 and TRBJ2-3; tentatively, D is TRBD2 (5 bases). Germline CDR1 and CDR2: SGHRS and YFSETQ. The V and J ends lost 4 bases and 1 base respectively, with 22 bases between them. CDR3 size: 18 residues. CDR3 protein: CASSLRLAGQTGTDTQYF. The CDR3 nucleotides are TGCGCCAGCAGCCTAAGGCTAGCTGGCCAAACCGGCACAGATACGCAGTATTTT.

This clonotype was observed a few times. The chain joins TRBV3-1 to TRBJ2-3; D gene unclear. This CDR3 has 14 amino acids. Germline CDR1 LGHDT, CDR2 YNNKEL (reference sequence). The V end was cut by 4 bases, the J end by 1 base, with 9 bases between. CDR3 nucleotide sequence: TGTGCCAGCAGCCCTCGTCCTCGCACAGATACGCAGTATTTT. It encodes CASSPRPRTDTQYF.

This clonotype came up a few times. CDR3 coding DNA: TGTGCCAGCAGCTTAACCGGACTAGCCGGGACCCAGTACTTC. The encoded protein is CASSLTGLAGTQYF. The chain links TRBV7-3 to TRBJ2-5; 8 nucleotides align to TRBD2. V gave up 0 bases and J gave up 7 bases; unmatched junction bases: 4. The CDR3 spans 14 residues. Germline values: CDR1 SGHTA, CDR2 FQGTGA.

A few counts support this clonotype. This sequence joins TRBV20-1 and TRBJ1-4, with D perhaps matching TRBD1 (6 bases). V lost 1 base, J lost 7 bases, and 13 bases lay in between. Germline assignment: CDR1 DFQATT and CDR2 SNEGSKA (reference sequence). The CDR3 consists of 14 residues. DNA for the CDR3: TGCAGTGCTAGAGTACAGGGACATGGTGAAAAACTGTTTTTT. This gives the protein CSARVQGHGEKLFF.

This clonotype has just a few counts. The V and J genes are TRBV21-1 and TRBJ2-5; TRBD2, the D gene given by the table, was not confirmed from the DNA. TRBV21-1 is labeled a pseudogene. This CDR3 has 15 residues. The CDR3 nucleotides are TGTGCCAGCAGCAAAGGGACTAGCGGGAGAGAGACCCAGTACTTC. Translation gives CASSKGTSGRETQYF.

This clonotype appeared many times. The J gene is TRBJ2-1, the V gene TRBV18; a weak D match, TRBD2 (6 bases). Per the germline V gene, CDR1 is KGHSH and CDR2 is LQKENI. The length of the CDR3 is 12 residues. Trimming removed 7 bases from V and 10 bases from J, with 14 bases in between. CDR3: CASFRAGGEQFF. DNA of the CDR3: TGTGCCAGCTTCCGAGCCGGAGGGGAGCAGTTCTTC. Filled out from reference TRBV18 and TRBJ2-1, the complete variable domain reads NAGVMQNPRHLVRRRGQEARLRCSPMKGHSHVYWYRQLPEEGLKFMVYLQKENIIDESGMPKERFSAEFPKEGPSILRIQQVVRGDSAAYFCASFRAGGEQFFGPGTRLTVL.

There are many counts of this clonotype. The chain uses TRBV5-1 and TRBJ1-2, with 7 bases lining up with TRBD1. V dropped 4 bases and J dropped 2; count of bases not matched to a gene: 2. Germline assignment: CDR1 SGHRS and CDR2 YFSETQ. The CDR3 loop spans 13 amino acids. CDR3 amino acids: CASSVDRNYGYTF. CDR3 coding DNA: TGCGCCAGCAGCGTGGACAGGAACTATGGCTACACCTTC.